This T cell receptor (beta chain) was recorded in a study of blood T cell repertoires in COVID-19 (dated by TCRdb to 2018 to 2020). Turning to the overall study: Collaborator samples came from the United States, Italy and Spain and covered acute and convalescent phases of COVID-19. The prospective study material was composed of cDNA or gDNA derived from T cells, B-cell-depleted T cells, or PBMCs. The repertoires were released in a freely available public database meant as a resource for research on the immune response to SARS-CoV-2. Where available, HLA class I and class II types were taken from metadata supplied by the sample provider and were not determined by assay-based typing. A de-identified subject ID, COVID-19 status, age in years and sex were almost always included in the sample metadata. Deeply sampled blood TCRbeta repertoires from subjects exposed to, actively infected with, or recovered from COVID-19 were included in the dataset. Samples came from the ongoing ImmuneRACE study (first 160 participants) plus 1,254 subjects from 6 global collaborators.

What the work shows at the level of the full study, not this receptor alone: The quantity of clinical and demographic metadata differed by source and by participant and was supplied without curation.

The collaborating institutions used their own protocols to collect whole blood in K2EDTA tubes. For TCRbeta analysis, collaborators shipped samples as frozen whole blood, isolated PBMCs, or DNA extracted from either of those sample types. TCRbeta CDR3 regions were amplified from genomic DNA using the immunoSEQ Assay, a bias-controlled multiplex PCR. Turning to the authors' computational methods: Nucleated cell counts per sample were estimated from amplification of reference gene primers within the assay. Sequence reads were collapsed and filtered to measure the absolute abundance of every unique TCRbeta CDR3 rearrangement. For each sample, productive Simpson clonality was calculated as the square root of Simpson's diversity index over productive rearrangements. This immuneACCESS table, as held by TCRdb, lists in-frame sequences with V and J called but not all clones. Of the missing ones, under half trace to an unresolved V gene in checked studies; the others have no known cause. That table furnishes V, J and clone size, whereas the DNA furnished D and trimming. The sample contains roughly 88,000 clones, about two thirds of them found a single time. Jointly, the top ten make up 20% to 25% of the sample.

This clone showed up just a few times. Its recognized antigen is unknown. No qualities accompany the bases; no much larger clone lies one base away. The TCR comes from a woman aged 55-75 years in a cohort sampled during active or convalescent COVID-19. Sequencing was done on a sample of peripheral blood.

The CDR3 has the sequence CSVEGDASGAVVGKTQYF. In nucleotide form, the sequence is TGCAGCGTTGAAGGGGATGCTAGCGGGGCGGTAGTGGGAAAGACCCAGTACTTC. In this chain, TRBV29-1 is recombined with TRBJ2-5; 9 of the junction bases match TRBD2. As encoded in the germline V gene, CDR1 is SQVTM while CDR2 is ANQGSEA. The V end gives up 1 base and the J end 6 bases, leaving 18 bases in the junction not matched to a gene. Measured from the cysteine to the phenylalanine, the CDR3 is 18 residues long. Only CDR3 DNA remains: 54 bases, in frame from the first base. The CDR3, completed at both ends by the reference TRBV29-1 and TRBJ2-5 genes, gives the full variable domain SAVISQKPSRDICQRGTSLTIQCQVDSQVTMMFWYRQQPGQSLTLIATANQGSEATYESGFVIDKFPISRPNLTFSTLTVSNMSPEDSSIYLCSVEGDASGAVVGKTQYFGPGTRLLVL.